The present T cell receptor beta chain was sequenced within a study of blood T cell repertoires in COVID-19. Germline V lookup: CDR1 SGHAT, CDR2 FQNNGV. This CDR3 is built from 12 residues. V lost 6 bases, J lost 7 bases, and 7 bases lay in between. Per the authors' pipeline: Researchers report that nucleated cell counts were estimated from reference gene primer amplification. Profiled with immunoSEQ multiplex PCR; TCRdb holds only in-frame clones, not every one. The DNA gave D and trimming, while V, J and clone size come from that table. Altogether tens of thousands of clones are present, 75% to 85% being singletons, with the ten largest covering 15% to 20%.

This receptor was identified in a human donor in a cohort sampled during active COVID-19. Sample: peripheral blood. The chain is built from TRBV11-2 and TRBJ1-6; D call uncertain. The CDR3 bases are TGTGCCAGCAGTAACGGGAATTCACCCCTCCACTTT. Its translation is CASSNGNSPLHF.